This T cell receptor beta chain stems from a study of OX40 agonist ivuxolimab in advanced cancers. This CDR3 is 13 amino acids long. Trimming left V 4 bases short and J 1 base short, with 10 bases between. Germline loops: CDR1 SQVTM, CDR2 ANQGSEA. Study-level points and caveats: Patients with a partial response at 0.1-3.0 mg/kg had among the lowest clonal expansion.

Generated by immunoSEQ multiplex PCR, the TCRdb table keeps only in-frame clones and is missing some. There are 35,000 to 45,000 clones in the sample; about 80% occur only once, and 7.5% to 10% lies in the top ten. A note on this clone: Antigen specificity is unknown.

The material was CD4+ or CD8+ T cells sorted from blood, obtained in a trial of the OX40 agonist ivuxolimab. The V call is TRBV29-1, the J call TRBJ1-2; no clear D. The TCR was taken from an adult with an advanced solid tumor such as melanoma, head and neck, liver or kidney cancer. The CDR3 nucleotides are TGCAGCGTTGCCCCCGGTGTTAACTATGGCTACACCTTC. It yields the protein CSVAPGVNYGYTF.